The rows below give T cell receptor beta chains drawn from one sample of a study of blood T cell repertoires in COVID-19. The method was immunoSEQ multiplex PCR; TCRdb's version includes in-frame clones alone and lacks a portion of them. The sample holds hundreds of thousands of clones, roughly nine tenths seen once. The sequenced material came from PBMCs or T cells enriched from blood (not recorded which). All receptors come from a woman between 50 and 59 years old who had been exposed to COVID-19. CDR3s include the opening cysteine and the closing phenylalanine or tryptophan.

j_gene | v_gene | CDR3aa
TRBJ2-5 | TRBV6-5 | CASSYRASAEETQYF
TRBJ1-6 | TRBV5-1 | CASSLYVSNSPLHF
TRBJ1-2 | TRBV24-1 | CATAAGAGYGYTF
TRBJ1-3 | TRBV3-1/TRBV3-2 | CASSPPSGATGNTIYF
TRBJ2-7 | TRBV20-1 | CSASGRGLSDYEQYF
TRBJ2-7 | TRBV4-2 | CASSRLQGSSYEQYF
TRBJ2-7 | TRBV10-3 | CAISEQGKPSYEQYF
TRBJ2-5 | TRBV6-5 | CASSQPGVQETQYF
TRBJ1-6 | TRBV15 | CATSRDREGHPLFSPLHF
TRBJ2-3 | TRBV25-1 | CASRGGVESTDTQYF
TRBJ2-3 | TRBV7-6 | CASSLVAGDAASTDTQYF
TRBJ1-3 | TRBV28 | CASLRQASGNTIYF
TRBJ2-1 | TRBV11-2 | CASSLDGDRGPREQFF
TRBJ2-1 | TRBV2 | CASKSEGYYNEQFF
TRBJ2-7 | TRBV7-9 | CASSPGTGPYEQYF
TRBJ1-1 | TRBV5-1 | CASSLGAGILTEAFF
TRBJ2-1 | TRBV5-6 | CASSSRGLINEQFF
TRBJ1-2 | TRBV29-1 | CSVEGESNYGYTF
TRBJ2-5 | TRBV4-1 | CASSQDLAGSGQTQYF
TRBJ1-4 | TRBV21-1 | CASSKASQSFNEKLFF
TRBJ1-1 | TRBV27 | CASFGTGGHTEAFF
TRBJ1-1 | TRBV6-5 | CASSFDRIGTEAFF
TRBJ1-3 | TRBV28 | CASSFPGMSSGNTIYF
TRBJ1-5 | TRBV2 | CASSGLPGNNQPQHF
TRBJ1-4 | TRBV11-2 | CASSLDRRGNEKLFF
TRBJ1-3 | TRBV5-5 | CASSWARTDSGNTIYF